The following is a T cell receptor (beta chain) sequence with its context. Its target is unknown. The TCRbeta library was prepared with unique molecular identifiers. MiXCR was run by TCRdb on the PCR reads, yielding one entry per CDR3 protein. The sample shows about 210,000 distinct CDR3 sequences, roughly a sixth of them seen only once. This record belongs to a study of T-cell reconstitution after alpha-beta-depleted transplantation in children. Regarding the study as a whole: Expanded graft clones, several hundred of them, were reportedly the source of alpha-beta T cells about two months after transplant.

With 3 bases clipped from V and 5 bases from J, the junction kept 7 bases outside the gene matches. The CDR3 has 15 amino acids. CDR1 MNHEY and CDR2 SVGAGI come from the germline V gene. The chain couples TRBV6-5 to TRBJ1-1, with 9 bases aligning to TRBD1. The sequence was collected from a male patient aged 2-15 years who had a stem cell transplant for acute lymphoblastic leukemia, so the T cells may come from the graft donor. The sequencing here drew on PBMCs, mostly from graft donor cells, taken 360 days after TCRalphabeta/CD19-depleted stem cell transplant. The CDR3 DNA is TGTGCCAGCAGTTATCGGAGACAGGGGGAGACTGAAGCTTTCTTT. This gives the protein CASSYRRQGETEAFF.